Each of the 5 T cell receptor beta chains below was sequenced from the same sample in a study of cytomegalovirus exposure and HLA in healthy donors. It was with 60 Vbeta and 13 Jbeta primers that the PCR ran. Assay: immunoSEQ multiplex PCR; the TCRdb copy retains only in-frame clones and omits some. Here the sample spans about 100,000 clones, 76% being singletons. The sequenced sample was PBMCs. Receptors originate from a man aged 40-49 years in good health and CMV-seronegative.

This sequence joins TRBV5-1 and TRBJ1-6; 10 bases agree with TRBD1. Per germline, CDR1 SGHRS and CDR2 YFSETQ. The CDR3 totals 14 residues. V was pared by 4 bases and J by 7 bases, with 2 bases of the junction left unmatched. The DNA for the CDR3 is TGCGCCAGCAGCCCGGACAGGGGGAATTCACCCCTCCACTTT. Protein product: CASSPDRGNSPLHF.

The rearrangement joins TRBV11-2 to TRBJ1-2, with 7 bases that match TRBD1. CDR1 and CDR2 from the germline V gene are SGHAT and FQNNGV. This CDR3 comprises 13 residues. Trimming took 5 bases from V and 4 from J; bases not matched to a gene: 4. In nucleotides, the CDR3 is TGTGCCAGCAGCCCAGACAGGGTCTATGGCTACACCTTC. Amino acids: CASSPDRVYGYTF.

This chain connects TRBV4-1 to TRBJ2-1; D is uncertain. CDR1 and CDR2 from the germline V gene are MGHRA and YSYEKL. This CDR3 has 12 amino acids. Between the trimmed V and J ends, which lost 0 bases and 9 bases, there was a span of 6 bases. The CDR3 region is CASSQDVSEQFF. DNA for the CDR3: TGCGCCAGCAGCCAAGATGTCAGTGAGCAGTTCTTC.

This sequence joins TRBV27 and TRBJ1-5, with D perhaps TRBD1 (5 bases). V lost 2 bases and J 4 bases, leaving 15 bases between the germline ends. Germline V gene lookup returns CDR1 MNHEY and CDR2 SMNVEV (reference sequence). CDR3 length: 16 amino acids. The CDR3 coding sequence is TGTGCCAGCAGTTTACTTGGCAGGGCTTCTAATCAGCCCCAGCATTTT. It encodes CASSLLGRASNQPQHF.

This chain links TRBV4-1 with TRBJ1-5; D is unresolved. The germline gives CDR1 MGHRA, CDR2 YSYEKL. CDR3 length: 14 amino acids. Trimming shortened V by 0 bases and J by 7 bases, and 10 bases separated the two germline ends. CDR3 sequence (DNA): TGCGCCAGCAGCCAAGATTACGCGAGCCAGCCCCAGCATTTT. It is translated as CASSQDYASQPQHF.